This T cell receptor beta chain is from a study of T cells in Graves' hyperthyroidism and ophthalmopathy. Across the study: Peripheral blood specimens were obtained at initial diagnosis, prior to any treatment. Findings and limits, study-wide: Blood held most thyroid clonotypes expanded above 0.001 frequency.

This clonotype was recorded at least ten times. Its matching antigen is unknown. Amplified TCR beta CDR3 regions derived from RNA transcripts. HTBI primers drove first-round RT-PCR of the TCR CDR3. TCRdb fed the multiplex PCR reads into MiXCR, producing one record per CDR3 protein. The table records hundreds of thousands of distinct CDR3 sequences, about 17% of them present only once. Newly diagnosed hyperthyroidism, duration under 2 months, in patients aged 18 to 65. The length of the CDR3 is 14 residues. Trimming removed 6 bases at V and 2 bases at J, with 15 bases between. Germline loops: CDR1 DFQATT, CDR2 SNEGSKA (reference sequence).

Source material: blood. The chain employs TRBV20-1 and TRBJ2-3; perhaps TRBD2 as D (6 bases). This clonotype originated in a woman aged 45-65 years with Graves' hyperthyroidism that later progressed to Graves' ophthalmopathy. The CDR3 DNA reads as TGCAGTGCCGAGCGGGCTAATCCCACAGATACGCAGTATTTT. Protein sequence: CSAERANPTDTQYF.